Listed below are T cell receptor beta chains from one sample, sequenced in a study of technical replicates of blood from four donors. The assay was immunoSEQ multiplex PCR, and TCRdb's table has in-frame clones only and misses some. The sample contains 65,000 to 90,000 clones, roughly 93% of which appear only once. What was sequenced was T cells isolated from PBMCs. The receptors come from a human donor in good health. CDR3s include the opening cysteine and the closing phenylalanine or tryptophan. A D gene is named only where the DNA matches it firmly. Size tells how often a clone was seen (once, few, many) or the class of an expanded clone, and some rows leave it out.

CDR3 length,D gene,V gene,clone size,J gene,CDR3 protein,CDR3 DNA
14,.,TRBV6-1,.,TRBJ2-7,CASSGYGTGYEQYF,TGTGCCAGCAGTGGATACGGGACTGGCTACGAGCAGTACTTC
14,TRBD2,TRBV2,.,TRBJ2-7,CASRGGLAGREQYF,TGTGCCAGCAGGGGGGGACTAGCGGGCCGCGAGCAGTACTTC
15,TRBD1,TRBV6-6,.,TRBJ1-5,CASSPRGQAYQPQHF,TGTGCCAGCAGTCCGCGAGGACAGGCTTATCAGCCCCAGCATTTT
12,.,TRBV19,.,TRBJ1-2,CASSISLYGYTF,TGTGCCAGTAGTATTTCCCTCTATGGCTACACCTTC
15,.,TRBV27,.,TRBJ1-3,CASRTTLSSGNTIYF,TGTGCCAGCAGGACTACTCTAAGCTCTGGAAACACCATATATTTT
18,TRBD1,TRBV19,.,TRBJ1-3,CASSIRQGTYNSGNTIYF,TGTGCCAGTAGTATTCGACAGGGGACTTACAACTCTGGAAACACCATATATTTT
17,.,TRBV4-2,.,TRBJ2-2,CASSQDIGAPNTGELFF,TGTGCCAGCAGCCAAGATATAGGGGCCCCGAACACCGGGGAGCTGTTTTTT
14,TRBD1,TRBV28,.,TRBJ1-4,CASGWTGSNEKLFF,TGTGCCAGCGGGTGGACAGGGTCTAATGAAAAACTGTTTTTT
16,.,TRBV7-6,.,TRBJ1-2,CASSSYPRDMAYGYTF,TGTGCCAGCAGCTCGTACCCCCGGGACATGGCCTATGGCTACACCTTC
15,.,TRBV11-3,.,TRBJ2-2,CASSLDPEVTGELFF,TGTGCCAGCAGCTTAGATCCCGAGGTCACCGGGGAGCTGTTTTTT
12,TRBD1,TRBV28,.,TRBJ1-3,CASGTGENTIYF,TGTGCCAGTGGGACAGGGGAAAACACCATATATTTT
15,.,TRBV7-8,.,TRBJ2-1,CASSPTFYSYNEQFF,TGTGCCAGCAGCCCTACTTTCTACTCCTACAATGAGCAGTTCTTC
16,TRBD2,TRBV4-1,.,TRBJ2-1,CASSLQWSGRIDEQFF,TGCGCCAGCAGCCTGCAGTGGAGCGGGAGGATCGATGAGCAGTTCTTC
18,.,TRBV21-1,.,TRBJ2-1,CASSNATRTSGRINEQFF,TGTGCCAGCAGCAACGCCACCAGGACTAGCGGGAGGATAAATGAGCAGTTCTTC
16,.,TRBV28,.,TRBJ1-4,CASSLLPTVSNEKLFF,TGTGCCAGCAGTTTGCTCCCGACAGTTTCGAATGAAAAACTGTTTTTT
15,TRBD1,TRBV9,.,TRBJ1-2,CASSVAGGPFYGYTF,TGTGCCAGCAGCGTGGCAGGGGGTCCCTTCTATGGCTACACCTTC
13,.,TRBV4-3,.,TRBJ2-5,CASSQDPEETQYF,TGCGCCAGCAGCCAAGATCCGGAGGAGACCCAGTACTTC
16,TRBD2,TRBV10-3,.,TRBJ2-3,CAISEPQAGGRDTQYF,TGTGCCATCAGTGAACCTCAAGCGGGAGGCAGGGATACGCAGTATTTT
14,.,TRBV7-9,.,TRBJ1-1,CASSVSIVATEAFF,TGTGCCAGCAGCGTATCAATCGTAGCGACTGAAGCTTTCTTT
18,.,TRBV5-1,.,TRBJ2-3,CASSFRAGIYASTDTQYF,TGCGCCAGCAGCTTCAGGGCAGGGATATATGCTAGCACAGATACGCAGTATTTT
16,.,TRBV6-1,.,TRBJ1-2,CASSEKQVAVNYGYTF,TGTGCCAGCAGTGAAAAACAGGTTGCCGTCAACTATGGCTACACCTTC
15,.,TRBV4-2,.,TRBJ1-4,CASSQALDSRGKLFF,TGTGCCAGCAGCCAAGCACTGGACAGTCGGGGTAAACTGTTTTTT
13,.,TRBV7-3,once,TRBJ1-1,CASSRSGNTEAFF,TGTGCCAGCAGCCGTAGTGGGAACACTGAAGCTTTCTTT
14,TRBD2,TRBV5-1,once,TRBJ2-1,CASHGGSSYNEQFF,TGCGCCAGCCATGGCGGGAGCTCCTACAATGAGCAGTTCTTC
17,TRBD2,TRBV9,.,TRBJ2-1,CASSVDLAGGLYNEQFF,TGTGCCAGCAGCGTAGATCTAGCGGGAGGGCTATACAATGAGCAGTTCTTC
13,.,TRBV30,.,TRBJ2-5,CAWLVRGGETQYF,TGTGCCTGGCTAGTGAGGGGGGGGGAGACCCAGTACTTC
12,.,TRBV28,.,TRBJ2-7,CASKRGTYEQYF,TGTGCCAGCAAAAGGGGCACCTACGAGCAGTACTTC
12,.,TRBV2,once,TRBJ1-2,CASSDVNYGYTF,TGTGCCAGCAGTGACGTTAACTATGGCTACACCTTC
14,TRBD1,TRBV30,.,TRBJ2-7,CACPMGQGTYEQYF,TGTGCCTGCCCCATGGGACAGGGAACATACGAGCAGTACTTC
12,.,TRBV29-1,.,TRBJ1-4,CSGGHSNEKLFF,TGCAGCGGGGGACACTCTAATGAAAAACTGTTTTTT
15,.,TRBV6-6,.,TRBJ1-5,CASSGDLASNQPQHF,TGTGCCAGCTCGGGGGACCTAGCAAGCAATCAGCCCCAGCATTTT
13,TRBD1,TRBV7-9,.,TRBJ1-1,CASSLGESQGAFF,TGTGCCAGCAGCTTAGGAGAGTCACAGGGGGCTTTCTTT
12,TRBD2,TRBV30,.,TRBJ2-3,CAWSVLAGVRYF,TGTGCCTGGAGTGTGCTTGCGGGAGTGAGGTATTTT
13,.,TRBV7-9,.,TRBJ2-5,CASSPLVQETQYF,TGTGCCAGCAGCCCGCTAGTACAAGAGACCCAGTACTTC
16,TRBD2,TRBV5-1,.,TRBJ2-5,CASSFGLAGDGETQYF,TGCGCCAGCAGCTTCGGACTAGCGGGAGACGGGGAGACCCAGTACTTC
18,TRBD1,TRBV15,.,TRBJ2-3,CATSRPKDRGTSTDTQYF,TGTGCCACCAGCAGACCCAAGGACAGGGGGACGAGCACAGATACGCAGTATTTT
13,.,TRBV28,.,TRBJ1-5,CALGGYSNQPQHF,TGTGCCCTGGGGGGTTATAGCAATCAGCCCCAGCATTTT
16,.,TRBV27,.,TRBJ1-2,CASQKAGAGALYGYTF,TGTGCCAGCCAAAAAGCCGGGGCAGGGGCTCTATATGGCTACACCTTC
14,.,TRBV7-2,.,TRBJ2-5,CASSSKTGQETQYF,TGTGCCAGCAGCTCAAAGACAGGACAAGAGACCCAGTACTTC
14,.,TRBV4-1,.,TRBJ1-1,CASSPSWKDSEAFF,TGCGCCAGCAGCCCTAGTTGGAAGGATAGCGAAGCTTTCTTT
13,.,TRBV14,.,TRBJ1-1,CASSHKGDTEAFF,TGTGCCAGCAGCCATAAGGGAGACACTGAAGCTTTCTTT
13,.,TRBV29-1,.,TRBJ2-5,CSVERHLQETQYF,TGCAGCGTTGAACGTCACTTACAAGAGACCCAGTACTTC
14,.,TRBV18,.,TRBJ2-7,CASSPPADGGEQYF,TGTGCCAGCTCACCACCGGCGGACGGGGGCGAGCAGTACTTC
12,TRBD1,TRBV6-5,.,TRBJ1-2,CASSTGGYGYTF,TGTGCCAGCAGTACAGGGGGGTATGGCTACACCTTC
15,TRBD1,TRBV5-6,.,TRBJ1-1,CASSIETGVNTEAFF,TGTGCCAGCAGCATAGAGACAGGGGTGAACACTGAAGCTTTCTTT
14,.,TRBV27,.,TRBJ2-7,CASRPRQSTYEQYF,TGTGCCAGCAGGCCTCGACAGTCCACCTACGAGCAGTACTTC